This T cell receptor (beta chain) was identified during a study of blood T cell repertoires in COVID-19. Across the study: Nucleic acid was either cDNA or gDNA, and it came from T cells, B-cell-depleted T cells, or PBMCs.

Across fewer than 25 US areas, participants ranged in age from about 18 to 100 years. In the study's own analysis: Amplification of reference gene primers provided the estimated nucleated cell counts. This table comes from immunoSEQ multiplex PCR, and its TCRdb copy is limited to in-frame clones, with some not included. The DNA was the basis for D and trimming; V, J and clone size are from that table. Among about 250,000 clones, about four fifths were seen once, and the ten largest hold 3.5% to 4%. V gave up 7 bases and J gave up 1 base, with 13 bases separating them. CDR1 and CDR2 from the germline V gene are LNHDA and SQIVND (reference sequence). The CDR3 has 14 residues.

The sequence was collected from a middle-aged woman who had been exposed to COVID-19. The chain carries TRBV19 and TRBJ1-1; tentative D call: TRBD1 (5 bases). Sequencing was done on a sample of PBMCs or T cells enriched from blood (not recorded which). The CDR3 reads CASKENDRNTEAFF. DNA of the CDR3: TGTGCCAGTAAGGAAAATGACAGGAACACTGAAGCTTTCTTT.